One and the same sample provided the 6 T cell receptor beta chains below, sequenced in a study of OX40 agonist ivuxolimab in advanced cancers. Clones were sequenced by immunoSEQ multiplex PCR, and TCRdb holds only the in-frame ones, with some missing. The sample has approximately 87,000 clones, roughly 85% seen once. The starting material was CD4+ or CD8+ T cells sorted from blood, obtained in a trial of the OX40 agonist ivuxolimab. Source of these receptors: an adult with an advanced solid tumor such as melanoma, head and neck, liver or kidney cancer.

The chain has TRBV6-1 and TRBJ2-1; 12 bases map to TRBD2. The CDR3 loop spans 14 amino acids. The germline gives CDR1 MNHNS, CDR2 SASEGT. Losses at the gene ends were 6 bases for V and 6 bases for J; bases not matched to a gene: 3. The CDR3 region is CASRTSGSPNEQFF. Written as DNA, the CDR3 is TGTGCCAGCAGGACTAGCGGGAGCCCCAATGAGCAGTTCTTC.

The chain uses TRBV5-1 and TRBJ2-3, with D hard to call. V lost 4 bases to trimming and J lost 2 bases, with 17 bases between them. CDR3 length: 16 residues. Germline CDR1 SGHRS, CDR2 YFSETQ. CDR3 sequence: CASSNQVSGDTDTQYF. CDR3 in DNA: TGCGCCAGCAGCAATCAGGTGTCAGGTGACACAGATACGCAGTATTTT.

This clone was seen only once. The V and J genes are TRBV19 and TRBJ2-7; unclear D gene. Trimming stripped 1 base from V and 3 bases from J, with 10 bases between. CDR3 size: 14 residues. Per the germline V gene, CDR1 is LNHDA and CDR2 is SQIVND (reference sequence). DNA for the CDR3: TGTGCCAGTAGTATAGGTACAGCCAGCTACGAGCAGTACTTC. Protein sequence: CASSIGTASYEQYF.

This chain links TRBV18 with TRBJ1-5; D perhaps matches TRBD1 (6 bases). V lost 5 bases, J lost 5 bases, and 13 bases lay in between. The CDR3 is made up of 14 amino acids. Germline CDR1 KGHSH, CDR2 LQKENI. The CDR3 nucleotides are TGTGCCAGCTCAGCCCAGGGGTCAGATCAGCCCCAGCATTTT. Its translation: CASSAQGSDQPQHF.

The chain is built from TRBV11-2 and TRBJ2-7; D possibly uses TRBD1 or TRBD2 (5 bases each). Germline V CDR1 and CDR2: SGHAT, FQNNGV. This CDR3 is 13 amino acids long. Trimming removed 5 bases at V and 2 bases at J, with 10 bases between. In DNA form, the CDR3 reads TGTGCCAGCAGCCGGGACGGACCCTACGAGCAGTACTTC. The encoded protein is CASSRDGPYEQYF.

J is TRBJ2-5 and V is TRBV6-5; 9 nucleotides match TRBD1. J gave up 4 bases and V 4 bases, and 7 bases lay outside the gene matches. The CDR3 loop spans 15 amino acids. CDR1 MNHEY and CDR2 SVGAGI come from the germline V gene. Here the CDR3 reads CASSFLQGAGETQYF. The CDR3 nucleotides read TGTGCCAGCAGTTTTCTACAGGGGGCGGGAGAGACCCAGTACTTC.